These 24 T cell receptor beta chains share one sample of origin, sequenced in a study of CD8 T cells in ankylosing spondylitis. TCRdb recomputed calls from the 5' RACE reads with MiXCR, one row per CDR3 protein. The sample yields under 300,000 distinct CDR3 sequences, about 11% seen once. Sequencing was performed on blood, either unsorted or a sorted T cell fraction (not recorded which). The receptors stem from a male donor with ankylosing spondylitis or in good health (not recorded which).

This clonotype was detected ten times or more. The CDR3 reads CASSSRQGGLVYGYTF. The CDR3 DNA reads TGTGCCAGCAGTTCTCGACAGGGAGGTCTCGTCTATGGCTACACCTTC. The chain links TRBV6-5 to TRBJ1-2, with TRBD1 matching 7 bases. With 4 bases clipped from V and 4 bases from J, the junction kept 12 bases outside the gene matches. The CDR3 is made up of 16 amino acids. Per germline, CDR1 MNHEY and CDR2 SVGAGI.

The chain joins TRBV20-1 to TRBJ2-7; 9 bases map to TRBD1. V gave up 6 bases and J gave up 2 bases; unmatched junction bases: 2. CDR1 and CDR2 (germline): DFQATT, SNEGSKA (reference sequence). The CDR3 consists of 12 residues. CDR3 region: CSAGQGTYEQYF. In nucleotides, the CDR3 is TGCAGTGCGGGACAGGGTACCTACGAGCAGTACTTC.

The table lists this clonotype with many counts. This chain uses TRBV12-3 or TRBV12-4 with TRBJ2-5, with a possible D match to TRBD2 (5 bases). The CDR3 contains 13 residues. V was shortened by 5 bases and J by 5 bases, with 12 bases between the two germline ends. For the CDR3, the DNA is TGTGCCAGCAGTACTCTCGGGGTGGAGACCCAGTACTTC. Translation: CASSTLGVETQYF.

This clonotype was observed at least ten times. This chain uses TRBV20-1 with TRBJ2-7; the match to TRBD2 covers 10 bases. The V gene's germline CDR1 is DFQATT and CDR2 SNEGSKA (reference sequence). The CDR3 extends over 15 amino acids. Trimming took 0 bases from V and 3 from J; bases not matched to a gene: 5. The CDR3 region is CSAREELAGYYEQYF. The CDR3 bases are TGCAGTGCTAGAGAGGAACTAGCGGGATACTACGAGCAGTACTTC.

This clonotype was seen many times. The chain combines TRBV20-1 with TRBJ1-1; 8 positions match TRBD1. Germline V lookup: CDR1 DFQATT, CDR2 SNEGSKA (reference sequence). The ends lost 3 bases at V and 10 bases at J; junction bases unmatched: 10. The CDR3 has 13 amino acids. The CDR3 coding sequence is TGCAGTGCTAGCCTAGGACAGGGAAGGGGAGCTTTCTTT. The encoded protein is CSASLGQGRGAFF.

This chain joins TRBV5-1 and TRBJ2-7; 8 bases align to TRBD1. CDR3 length: 14 residues. After removal of 3 bases from V and 3 bases from J, the junction contained 5 bases not matched to a gene. Germline V gene sequence: CDR1 SGHRS, CDR2 YFSETQ. This CDR3 reads CASSSGQGIYEQYF. In DNA, the CDR3 is TGCGCCAGCAGCTCCGGACAGGGTATCTACGAGCAGTACTTC. The variable domain in full, with the rest retrieved from reference TRBV5-1 and TRBJ2-7, is KAGVTQTPRYLIKTRGQQVTLSCSPISGHRSVSWYQQTPGQGLQFLFEYFSETQRNKGNFPGRFSGRQFSNSRSEMNVSTLELGDSALYLCASSSGQGIYEQYFGPGTRLTVT.

V and J are TRBV12-3 or TRBV12-4 and TRBJ2-1; tentative D call: TRBD2 (5 bases). This CDR3 is 13 amino acids long. Trimming left V 2 bases short and J 9 bases short, with 11 bases between. CDR3 nucleotide sequence: TGTGCCAGCAGTTTAAGGGAGTTTCTTGAGCAGTTCTTC. Its protein product is CASSLREFLEQFF.

This clonotype was counted at least ten times. The V gene is TRBV16, the J gene TRBJ1-1; no definite D call. CDR1 is KGHSY, CDR2 FQNENV, per germline. This CDR3 region has 16 residues. V was clipped by 0 bases and J by 0 bases, with 11 bases between them. CDR3 sequence: CASSQSVLVMNTEAFF. The CDR3 bases are TGTGCCAGCAGCCAATCGGTGCTCGTAATGAACACTGAAGCTTTCTTT.

The sample holds a few counts of this clonotype. This chain links TRBV3-1 with TRBJ1-5; TRBD1 might be the D (6 bases). CDR1 is LGHDT, CDR2 YNNKEL, per germline (reference sequence). This CDR3 comprises 18 residues. The V gene lost 0 bases and the J gene lost 5 bases, with 20 bases spanning the gap. This CDR3 reads CASSQDPRRGALDQPQHF. As DNA, the CDR3 is TGTGCCAGCAGCCAAGACCCCAGGAGGGGGGCCTTGGATCAGCCCCAGCATTTT. Full variable domain (rest looked up from reference TRBV3-1 and TRBJ1-5): DTAVSQTPKYLVTQMGNDKSIKCEQNLGHDTMYWYKQDSKKFLKIMFSYNNKELIINETVPNRFSPKSPDKAHLNLHINSLELGDSAVYFCASSQDPRRGALDQPQHFGDGTRLSIL.

This clonotype was recorded only once. The chain recombines TRBV29-1 with TRBJ1-1; the D is unclear. The CDR3 is made up of 11 amino acids. V dropped 5 bases and J dropped 6 bases, with 10 bases sitting between them. CDR1 is SQVTM and CDR2 is ANQGSEA in the germline V gene. The CDR3 DNA sequence: TGCAGCGTTAGGAGAGAAGCTGAAGCTTTCTTT. It specifies CSVRREAEAFF. The full variable domain, with the rest looked up from reference TRBV29-1 and TRBJ1-1, is SAVISQKPSRDICQRGTSLTIQCQVDSQVTMMFWYRQQPGQSLTLIATANQGSEATYESGFVIDKFPISRPNLTFSTLTVSNMSPEDSSIYLCSVRREAEAFFGQGTRLTVV.

This clonotype has only a few counts. The genes are TRBV20-1 and TRBJ2-3, with 9 positions matching TRBD1. Germline V gives CDR1 DFQATT, CDR2 SNEGSKA (reference sequence). The V segment lost 0 bases and the J segment 4 bases; nucleotides outside the gene matches: 11. There are 17 residues in the CDR3. DNA for the CDR3: TGCAGTGCTAGAGATTCAAAGGAACAGGGGGCATCAGATACGCAGTATTTT. Translated: CSARDSKEQGASDTQYF.

There are many counts of this clonotype. The chain uses TRBV12-3 or TRBV12-4 and TRBJ2-7; a weak D match, TRBD2 (5 bases). The V and J ends lost 4 bases and 4 bases respectively, with 14 bases between them. This CDR3 is 14 amino acids long. The CDR3 nucleotides read TGTGCCAGCAGTTCTAGAAACGGGAAGTACGAGCAGTACTTC. This translates into CASSSRNGKYEQYF.

The chain is built from TRBV28 and TRBJ2-5; TRBD1 aligns across 8 bases. CDR1 is MDHEN and CDR2 is SYDVKM in the germline V gene. Unmatched junction bases numbered 7, after V lost 6 bases and J lost 10 bases. This CDR3 region has 12 residues. DNA for the CDR3: TGTGCCAGCAGCCAAGGACAGGGAGGCCAGTACTTC. Amino acids: CASSQGQGGQYF.

This clonotype was observed at least ten times. The V and J genes are TRBV5-1 and TRBJ1-4; 7 nucleotides line up with TRBD1. With V trimmed by 1 base and J by 6 bases, 0 bases remained unmatched. The CDR3 extends over 13 amino acids. The germline gives CDR1 SGHRS, CDR2 YFSETQ. For the CDR3, the DNA is TGCGCCAGCAGCTTGACAGGGGATGAAAAACTGTTTTTT. Translating gives CASSLTGDEKLFF.

This clonotype was seen more than once but under ten times. J is TRBJ2-2 and V is TRBV5-4; 11 bases align to TRBD1. Germline lookup yields CDR1 SGHNT and CDR2 YYREEE (reference sequence). CDR3 length: 17 amino acids. J was trimmed by 7 bases and V by 4 bases; bases with no gene match: 12. The chain's CDR3 is CASSPKLRDRGYGELFF. As DNA, the CDR3 is TGTGCCAGCAGCCCCAAGCTCCGGGACAGGGGGTACGGGGAGCTGTTTTTT. Combining the CDR3 with reference TRBV5-4 and TRBJ2-2 gives the whole variable domain ETGVTQSPTHLIKTRGQQVTLRCSSQSGHNTVSWYQQALGQGPQFIFQYYREEENGRGNFPPRFSGLQFPNYSSELNVNALELDDSALYLCASSPKLRDRGYGELFFGEGSRLTVL.

As concerns this clonotype: A much more abundant neighbour one base away suggests this may be a read error. This chain uses TRBV5-6 with TRBJ2-1; D is possibly TRBD1 or TRBD2 (5 bases each). The V and J ends lost 5 bases and 3 bases respectively, with 18 bases between them. The CDR3 has 16 amino acids. Germline loops: CDR1 SGHDT, CDR2 YYEEEE. Here the CDR3 reads CASRSPVGDGYNEQFF. The CDR3 region has the DNA TGTGCCAGCAGATCACCTGTAGGGGACGGCTACAATGAGCAGTTCTTC.

At least ten counts were recorded for this clonotype. V is TRBV5-1 and J is TRBJ2-7; D unresolved. The V end was cut by 0 bases, the J end by 3 bases, with 16 bases between. The CDR3 runs 16 residues. The V gene's germline CDR1 is SGHRS and CDR2 YFSETQ. The DNA for the CDR3 is TGCGCCAGCAGCTTGGCTATGGCAGCCCGAGTCTACGAGCAGTACTTC. This translates into CASSLAMAARVYEQYF.

This chain uses TRBV7-9 with TRBJ2-1; D might be TRBD1 (5 bases). This CDR3 is 14 amino acids long. Germline V lookup: CDR1 SEHNR, CDR2 FQNEAQ (reference sequence). With 1 base removed from V and 5 bases from J, the gap between germline ends came to 9 bases. CDR3 DNA: TGTGCCAGCAGCTTAGGGGGCATGCACAATGAGCAGTTCTTC. Translated: CASSLGGMHNEQFF.

This clonotype has ten or more counts. The V gene is TRBV4-1, the J gene TRBJ2-7; the D gene could be TRBD1 or TRBD2 (7 bases each). The CDR3 has 15 residues. Between the trimmed V and J ends, which lost 4 bases and 5 bases, there was a span of 18 bases. Germline CDR1 and CDR2: MGHRA and YSYEKL. CDR3 sequence: CASSLGRGRVDEQYF. The CDR3 bases are TGCGCCAGCAGCCTGGGGAGGGGGCGGGTCGACGAGCAGTACTTC.

This clonotype was seen many times. V usage is TRBV20-1 and J usage is TRBJ2-7; a weak D match, TRBD2 (7 bases). This CDR3 has 13 residues. Germline V gene lookup returns CDR1 DFQATT and CDR2 SNEGSKA (reference sequence). V lost 3 bases to trimming and J lost 4 bases, with 13 bases between them. The CDR3 DNA is TGCAGTGCTAGGGAGGGGGGGCGGTACGAGCAGTACTTC. Its protein product is CSAREGGRYEQYF.

The chain is built from TRBV7-8 and TRBJ2-5; 7 nucleotides line up with TRBD1. V lost 3 bases, J lost 5 bases, and 6 bases stayed unmatched. CDR1 is SGHVS and CDR2 is FQNEAQ in the germline V gene. The CDR3 covers 14 residues. The CDR3 spells CASSFLQGSETQYF. CDR3 nucleotides: TGTGCCAGCAGCTTTCTACAGGGGTCCGAGACCCAGTACTTC.

This clonotype appeared many times. The V and J genes are TRBV20-1 and TRBJ2-1; no definite D call. V was clipped by 2 bases and J by 5 bases, with 13 bases between them. Germline assignment: CDR1 DFQATT and CDR2 SNEGSKA (reference sequence). This CDR3 is built from 14 residues. The CDR3 protein is CSARMIARDNEQFF. As DNA, the CDR3 is TGCAGTGCTAGAATGATTGCCCGAGACAATGAGCAGTTCTTC.

This clonotype was recorded a few times. This sequence joins TRBV5-1 and TRBJ2-1; no clear D gene. Per the germline V gene, CDR1 is SGHRS and CDR2 is YFSETQ. The V gene lost 0 bases and the J gene lost 8 bases, with 12 bases spanning the gap. The CDR3 has 14 amino acids. CDR3 coding DNA: TGCGCCAGCAGCTTGGGCCTGGGGTGGGATGAGCAGTTCTTC. Its protein product is CASSLGLGWDEQFF.

This clonotype was detected ten times or more. The genes are TRBV29-1 and TRBJ2-7, with D possibly called TRBD1 or TRBD2 (5 bases each). The CDR3 length is 12 residues. The germline V gene has CDR1 SQVTM and CDR2 ANQGSEA. The V gene lost 4 bases and the J gene lost 0 bases, with 7 bases spanning the gap. The DNA for the CDR3 is TGCAGCGTTGGGGGACGCTCCTACGAGCAGTACTTC. Encoded protein: CSVGGRSYEQYF.